The entry below gives a single T cell receptor beta chain sequence along with its context. The antigen is undetermined. Libraries were prepared by immunoSEQ multiplex PCR; TCRdb keeps only in-frame clonotypes and omits some of them. The profile covers some 150,000 clones, with 85% to 95% appearing a single time and approximately 1% taken by the ten largest. These data originate in a study of T cell responses to AZD1222 COVID-19 vaccine. Study results and caveats: Nearly half of spike-specific TCRs reportedly target variant regions that are unmutated in the B.1.351 and B.1.1.7 variants. Repertoire sampling occurred only after the peak T cell response.

CDR1 SGHDT and CDR2 YYEEEE come from the germline V gene. This CDR3 contains 15 residues. V lost 0 bases, J lost 6 bases, and 9 bases stayed unmatched. The sample in question was peripheral blood, obtained on day 0 of AZD1222 vaccination. The clonotype originates from an adult in good health. The rearrangement links TRBV5-6 to TRBJ2-7; 7 bases agree with TRBD1. CDR3 sequence (DNA): TGTGCCAGCAGCTTGGATTACAGGGGTTCCCCCGAGCAGTACTTC. Residues: CASSLDYRGSPEQYF.